Shown below are 20 T cell receptor beta chains from a single sample sequenced in a study of T cell responses to AZD1222 COVID-19 vaccine. Clones were read by immunoSEQ multiplex PCR, and TCRdb kept only the in-frame ones, dropping some. The data hold about 140,000 clones, with more than 75% observed a single time. Sequenced material: peripheral blood, taken 28 days after the second AZD1222 dose. The receptors stem from an adult who received the AZD1222 COVID-19 vaccine.

The V call is TRBV7-6, the J call TRBJ2-2; 7 positions agree with TRBD1. Germline CDR1 is SGHVS and CDR2 is FNYEAQ. The ends lost 4 bases at V and 6 bases at J; junction bases unmatched: 8. The CDR3 loop spans 15 amino acids. Here the CDR3 reads CASSSTGTVAGELFF. CDR3 nucleotides: TGTGCCAGCAGCTCTACCGGGACAGTCGCCGGGGAGCTGTTTTTT.

The genes are TRBV28 and TRBJ1-5, with TRBD1 as a possible D gene (6 bases). There are 14 residues in the CDR3. From germline, CDR1 is MDHEN and CDR2 SYDVKM. The ends were cut back, 3 bases at V and 5 bases at J, with 11 bases in the middle. The CDR3 sequence: CASSFGGPHQPQHF. In DNA, the CDR3 is TGTGCCAGCAGTTTCGGGGGCCCCCATCAGCCCCAGCATTTT.

The gene calls are TRBV25-1 and TRBJ2-1, with D hard to call. V gave up 3 bases and J gave up 10 bases, with 10 bases separating them. The CDR3 sequence is 12 residues long. Germline lookup yields CDR1 MGHDK and CDR2 SYGVNS. Written as DNA, the CDR3 is TGTGCCAGCAGTGACCCATGGGGAGAGCAGTTCTTC. Translating gives CASSDPWGEQFF.

This CDR3 is CASRPEGETQYF. CDR3 nucleotides: TGTGCCAGCAGGCCGGAGGGGGAGACCCAGTACTTC. This sequence joins TRBV2 and TRBJ2-5; tentatively, D is TRBD2 (6 bases). This CDR3 region has 12 residues. V lost 6 bases and J 5 bases, leaving 10 bases between the germline ends. From germline, CDR1 is SNHLY and CDR2 FYNNEI.

The gene calls are TRBV18 and TRBJ2-6, with a weak D call TRBD2 (6 bases). The CDR3 covers 18 residues. Germline lookup yields CDR1 KGHSH and CDR2 LQKENI. V dropped 6 bases and J dropped 0 bases, with 18 bases sitting between them. Here the CDR3 DNA reads TGTGCCAGCTCCCGGGGGTCGGGACGGTTCTCTGGGGCCAACGTCCTGACTTTC. Protein product: CASSRGSGRFSGANVLTF.

The V gene is TRBV2, the J gene TRBJ2-7, with D maybe TRBD1 (5 bases). Germline V lookup: CDR1 SNHLY, CDR2 FYNNEI. Trimming removed 1 base from V and 6 bases from J, with 10 bases in between. This CDR3 region has 13 residues. Written as DNA, the CDR3 is TGTGCCAGCAGTGAAGTCCAGGGCGGCGAGCAGTACTTC. This codes for CASSEVQGGEQYF.

A few counts support this clone. The V call is TRBV11-2, the J call TRBJ1-2, with unresolved D. The CDR3 has 17 residues. V lost 2 bases and J 0 bases, leaving 16 bases between the germline ends. The germline V gene has CDR1 SGHAT and CDR2 FQNNGV. CDR3 sequence reads: CASSLSRAPDTNYGYTF. The CDR3 DNA reads TGTGCCAGCAGCTTAAGTCGGGCGCCTGATACTAACTATGGCTACACCTTC.

Only one count was recorded for this clone. The rearrangement uses TRBV27 and TRBJ1-3, with no clear D. Trimming took off 5 bases at V and 4 bases at J, with 12 bases between the two ends. The CDR3 is made up of 14 amino acids. CDR1 and CDR2 from the germline V gene are MNHEY and SMNVEV (reference sequence). The CDR3 loop reads CASSPTLEGNTIYF. CDR3 in DNA: TGTGCCAGCAGTCCGACCCTGGAGGGAAACACCATATATTTT.

CDR3 in DNA: TGTGCCTGGAGTGTATGGGACAGAGGGAATCAGCCCCAGCATTTT. Amino acids: CAWSVWDRGNQPQHF. V is TRBV30 and J is TRBJ1-5; 7 positions agree with TRBD1. Germline-derived CDR1 and CDR2 are GTSNPN and SVGIG (reference sequence). V was clipped by 0 bases and J by 4 bases; unmatched bases: 6. The CDR3 runs to 15 residues.

The chain carries TRBV5-8 and TRBJ2-2, with a possible D match to TRBD1 (5 bases). The germline gives CDR1 SGHTS, CDR2 YDEGEE. The CDR3 is 16 residues long. V lost 0 bases and J lost 3, with 12 bases in between. DNA of the CDR3: TGTGCCAGCAGCTTGGCCGTGGGGCAGGACACCGGGGAGCTGTTTTTT. It codes for CASSLAVGQDTGELFF.

This chain uses TRBV6-5 with TRBJ2-1; no clear D. The CDR3 has 12 amino acids. With 6 bases removed from V and 1 base from J, the gap between germline ends came to 4 bases. CDR1 is MNHEY and CDR2 is SVGAGI in the germline V gene. The CDR3 is CASRTSYNEQFF. The CDR3 DNA sequence: TGTGCCAGCAGAACTTCCTACAATGAGCAGTTCTTC.

The chain carries TRBV4-2 and TRBJ2-6; unclear D gene. Germline CDR1 is LGHNA and CDR2 is YNFKEQ. Trimming removed 2 bases from V and 4 bases from J, with 12 bases in between. The CDR3 has 16 residues. CDR3 sequence: CASSQSDPRGANVLTF. The CDR3 DNA follows: TGTGCCAGCAGCCAATCCGACCCGCGCGGGGCCAACGTCCTGACTTTC.

The rearrangement uses TRBV6-5 and TRBJ1-2, with D unclear. The CDR3 is made up of 14 amino acids. Between the trimmed V and J ends, which lost 4 bases and 8 bases, there was a span of 17 bases. CDR1 is MNHEY and CDR2 is SVGAGI in the germline V gene. CDR3 DNA sequence: TGTGCCAGCAGTTGGCCGACGGCGGTTGAAGGCTACACCTTC. Encoded protein: CASSWPTAVEGYTF.

The rearrangement uses TRBV5-1 and TRBJ1-4, with D uncertain. The germline CDR1 and CDR2 sequences are SGHRS and YFSETQ. V gave up 0 bases and J gave up 4 bases, with 13 bases separating them. The CDR3 covers 16 residues. Here the CDR3 reads CASSLVAAVSNEKLFF. The CDR3 bases are TGCGCCAGCAGCTTGGTGGCAGCAGTTAGTAATGAAAAACTGTTTTTT.

The rearrangement uses TRBV19 and TRBJ1-5, with D tentatively TRBD1 (6 bases). Germline-derived CDR1 and CDR2 are LNHDA and SQIVND (reference sequence). CDR3 length: 16 residues. V lost 6 bases, J lost 7 bases, and 22 bases lay in between. CDR3 loop: CASSSVGGLNRQPQHF. CDR3 DNA sequence: TGTGCCAGTAGCAGCGTCGGGGGCCTTAACAGGCAGCCCCAGCATTTT.

The chain joins TRBV5-5 to TRBJ1-3, with TRBD1 as a possible D gene (6 bases). The germline CDR1 and CDR2 sequences are SGHKS and YYEKEE (reference sequence). The CDR3 is made up of 16 amino acids. The V gene lost 4 bases and the J gene lost 0 bases, with 14 bases spanning the gap. Here the CDR3 reads CASSRGQTISGNTIYF. The DNA of the CDR3 is TGTGCCAGCAGCAGGGGACAAACAATCTCTGGAAACACCATATATTTT.

The chain couples TRBV5-8 to TRBJ1-1, with 7 bases identical to TRBD1. This CDR3 comprises 14 residues. The germline V gene encodes CDR1 SGHTS and CDR2 YDEGEE. The trim removed 3 bases at V and 9 bases at J, leaving 11 bases unmatched. The chain's CDR3 is CASSSWDPGQQAFF. The CDR3 DNA reads as TGTGCCAGCAGCTCGTGGGACCCGGGACAGCAAGCTTTCTTT.

This chain uses TRBV28 with TRBJ2-7; TRBD1 matches at 11 bases. Per germline, CDR1 MDHEN and CDR2 SYDVKM. The CDR3 is 14 amino acids. The V gene end was trimmed by 6 bases and the J gene end by 3 bases; junction bases not matched to a gene: 4. The CDR3 is CASRGTGGSYEQYF. For the CDR3, the DNA is TGTGCCAGCAGGGGGACAGGGGGTAGCTACGAGCAGTACTTC.

The chain joins TRBV7-9 to TRBJ2-5, with D unclear. V lost 5 bases, J lost 4 bases, and 17 bases lay in between. CDR1 and CDR2 (germline): SEHNR, FQNEAQ (reference sequence). The CDR3 loop spans 15 amino acids. The CDR3 DNA follows: TGTGCCAGCAGCCCGTACACAGCAAGAATAGAGACCCAGTACTTC. Translated, it gives CASSPYTARIETQYF.

This chain joins TRBV2 and TRBJ2-3; D remains ambiguous. The CDR3 extends over 12 amino acids. V was pared by 4 bases and J by 4 bases, with 6 bases between. Looked up from germline, CDR1 is SNHLY and CDR2 is FYNNEI. The CDR3: CASSATSDTQYF. The CDR3 DNA reads TGTGCCAGCAGTGCAACCTCAGATACGCAGTATTTT.